This paragraph covers one TCR beta chain sequence. The antigen remains unidentified. Trimming shortened V by 6 bases and J by 5 bases, and 14 bases separated the two germline ends. The CDR3 covers 13 residues. Per the germline V gene, CDR1 is MNHEY and CDR2 is SVGAGI. Sequencing was performed with immunoSEQ multiplex PCR; in TCRdb, only in-frame clones are kept and a portion is missing. Of over 100,000 clones listed, roughly 85% were seen once; the top ten hold 7.9%. This specimen belongs to a study of T cell responses to AZD1222 COVID-19 vaccine. Whole-study findings and limits: Compared with day 0, the breadth and depth of the Spike-specific TCR repertoire rose significantly after two doses of AZD1222.

This sample comprised peripheral blood, obtained 28 days after the second dose of the MenACWY control vaccine. This sequence originates from an adult who received the MenACWY meningococcal vaccine as a control. The chain recombines TRBV6-5 with TRBJ2-7; D possibly corresponds to TRBD2 (7 bases). The CDR3 protein is CASRRGGLNEQYF. The CDR3 DNA follows: TGTGCCAGCAGGAGGGGGGGGCTCAACGAGCAGTACTTC.